The 25 T cell receptor beta chains in this list originate from one sample, sequenced in a study of T-cell memory formation after mild COVID-19. A single record per CDR3 protein comes from TCRdb applying MiXCR to the 5' RACE reads. The repertoire holds some 300,000 distinct CDR3 sequences, with roughly 19% as singletons. Sequencing was performed on PBMCs or a T cell subset sorted from them (not recorded which). The receptors shown here come from a man between 18 and 35 years old who had mild COVID-19 (a few samples of this study predate the infection). Cell type and time point are not known.

This rearrangement joins TRBV9 to TRBJ2-5; a weak D match, TRBD2 (7 bases). Germline V gene data show CDR1 as SGDLS and CDR2 as YYNGEE. Trimming stripped 2 bases from V and 4 bases from J, with 15 bases between. The length of the CDR3 is 15 residues. The DNA for the CDR3 is TGTGCCAGCAGCGTGCAGGACGGGGGGCGAGAGACCCAGTACTTC. It encodes CASSVQDGGRETQYF.

V and J are TRBV11-2 and TRBJ1-1, with unresolved D. The V and J ends lost 5 bases and 2 bases respectively, with 6 bases between them. CDR1 SGHAT and CDR2 FQNNGV come from the germline V gene. This CDR3 has 12 residues. The CDR3: CASSTSNTEAFF. The CDR3 DNA sequence: TGTGCCAGCAGCACCTCCAACACTGAAGCTTTCTTT.

This CDR3 is CASSTGAGTGELFF. For the CDR3, the DNA is TGCGCCAGCAGCACCGGGGCCGGCACCGGGGAGCTGTTTTTT. The J gene is TRBJ2-2, the V gene TRBV5-1, with D perhaps matching TRBD1 or TRBD2 (5 bases each). This CDR3 has 14 residues. Trimming stripped 4 bases from V and 4 bases from J, with 11 bases between. Germline V gene data show CDR1 as SGHRS and CDR2 as YFSETQ.

This clonotype was detected a few times. This sequence joins TRBV29-1 and TRBJ1-1; 9 nucleotides match TRBD1. Trimming removed 5 bases from V and 6 bases from J; junction bases left unmatched: 7. The CDR3 loop spans 13 amino acids. CDR1 SQVTM and CDR2 ANQGSEA come from the germline V gene. CDR3 DNA sequence: TGCAGCGTTTTTCAGGGACAGGGAGCTGAAGCTTTCTTT. Translated, it gives CSVFQGQGAEAFF.

In its sample, this clonotype was seen a few times. The genes are TRBV15 and TRBJ1-5; D perhaps matches TRBD1 (5 bases). Trimming shortened V by 1 base and J by 3 bases, and 10 bases separated the two germline ends. Germline V CDR1 and CDR2: LNHNV, YYDKDF (reference sequence). CDR3 length: 15 amino acids. CDR3 sequence: CATSRGGGYNQPQHF. The CDR3 DNA reads TGTGCCACCAGCAGAGGGGGGGGATACAATCAGCCCCAGCATTTT.

The sample holds many counts of this clonotype. This chain links TRBV7-2 with TRBJ2-3; no definite D call. Germline CDR1 is SGHTA and CDR2 is FQGNSA. The CDR3 extends over 12 amino acids. Between the trimmed V and J ends, which lost 4 bases and 6 bases, there was a span of 8 bases. In DNA, the CDR3 is TGTGCCAGCAGCTGGCTTAGGGATACGCAGTATTTT. It yields the protein CASSWLRDTQYF.

There are many counts of this clonotype. The gene calls are TRBV27 and TRBJ2-3, with D hard to call. The length of the CDR3 is 13 residues. CDR1 and CDR2 from the germline V gene are MNHEY and SMNVEV (reference sequence). V shed 2 bases and J shed 8 bases, with 11 bases lying between them. CDR3 DNA: TGTGCCAGCAGTTTACTGGTCGAAGGTACGCAGTATTTT. Its translation is CASSLLVEGTQYF.

This clonotype was counted only a few times. V is TRBV7-7 and J is TRBJ2-1, with D hard to call. V lost 4 bases to trimming and J lost 5 bases, with 12 bases between them. The germline CDR1 and CDR2 sequences are SSHAT and FNYEAQ (reference sequence). The CDR3 is made up of 14 amino acids. The CDR3: CASSSGPANNEQFF. CDR3 in DNA: TGTGCCAGCAGCTCAGGACCGGCAAACAATGAGCAGTTCTTC.

This clonotype was counted a few times. This chain joins TRBV5-1 and TRBJ2-3, with D tentatively TRBD1 (6 bases). Trimming cost V 0 bases and J 3 bases, with 11 bases left between them. This CDR3 comprises 15 residues. Germline V lookup: CDR1 SGHRS, CDR2 YFSETQ. The CDR3, as DNA: TGCGCCAGCAGCTTGGAACAGGGCGAGACAGATACGCAGTATTTT. Translated: CASSLEQGETDTQYF. The whole variable domain, remainder taken from reference TRBV5-1 and TRBJ2-3, is KAGVTQTPRYLIKTRGQQVTLSCSPISGHRSVSWYQQTPGQGLQFLFEYFSETQRNKGNFPGRFSGRQFSNSRSEMNVSTLELGDSALYLCASSLEQGETDTQYFGPGTRLTVL.

The rearrangement links TRBV5-1 to TRBJ1-2; tentatively, D is TRBD1 (5 bases). Between the trimmed V and J ends, which lost 7 bases and 2 bases, there was a span of 15 bases. Germline V gene lookup returns CDR1 SGHRS and CDR2 YFSETQ. The CDR3 totals 14 residues. The CDR3 DNA sequence: TGCGCCAGCGGGGGGGACCGAACGAACTATGGCTACACCTTC. Translation: CASGGDRTNYGYTF.

This clonotype was detected many times. The rearrangement joins TRBV5-1 to TRBJ2-5, with TRBD1 matching over 8 bases. Unmatched junction bases numbered 7, after V lost 4 bases and J lost 2 bases. This CDR3 contains 15 residues. Germline values: CDR1 SGHRS, CDR2 YFSETQ. The CDR3 region is CASSEIGTGQETQYF. CDR3 bases: TGCGCCAGCAGCGAGATCGGGACAGGACAAGAGACCCAGTACTTC.

There are a few counts of this clonotype. Here the CDR3 DNA reads TGTGCCAGCAGCCCCCCCTTCGTGCAGACTGAAGCTTTCTTT. It encodes CASSPPFVQTEAFF. V gene TRBV7-9 combines with J gene TRBJ1-1; D ambiguous. V lost 5 bases, J lost 5 bases, and 15 bases lay in between. The germline V gene encodes CDR1 SEHNR and CDR2 FQNEAQ (reference sequence). The CDR3 extends over 14 amino acids.

The chain recombines TRBV20-1 with TRBJ2-6, with D maybe TRBD1 (5 bases). CDR3 length: 14 residues. Trimming shortened V by 5 bases and J by 1 base, and 9 bases separated the two germline ends. The germline V gene has CDR1 DFQATT and CDR2 SNEGSKA (reference sequence). The CDR3 reads CSALDSSGANVLTF. The CDR3 DNA follows: TGCAGTGCTCTAGACAGTTCTGGGGCCAACGTCCTGACTTTC.

This clonotype showed up just a few times. The V call is TRBV5-5, the J call TRBJ2-7; D might be TRBD2 (6 bases). V lost 3 bases and J lost 10, with 20 bases in between. This CDR3 has 14 residues. Germline CDR1 reads SGHKS; CDR2 reads YYEKEE (reference sequence). The CDR3 sequence is CASSSDGTYDPQYF. In DNA form, the CDR3 reads TGTGCCAGCAGCTCTGATGGGACTTACGATCCACAGTACTTC.

The V call is TRBV6-2 or TRBV6-3, the J call TRBJ1-6; possibly TRBD1 for D (6 bases). The CDR3 length is 14 residues. Trimming pared 8 bases from V and 8 bases from J, leaving 16 bases between. The germline gives CDR1 MNHEY, CDR2 SVGEGT. The CDR3 reads CASGEGQIDSPLHF. The CDR3 nucleotides are TGTGCCAGCGGAGAGGGACAAATTGATTCACCCCTCCACTTT.

This clonotype was recorded a few times. The J gene is TRBJ2-1, the V gene TRBV15, with D unclear. This CDR3 is 13 amino acids long. Between the trimmed V and J ends, which lost 0 bases and 3 bases, there was a span of 3 bases. Germline values: CDR1 LNHNV, CDR2 YYDKDF (reference sequence). The CDR3 loop reads CATSRDSYNEQFF. CDR3 bases: TGTGCCACCAGCAGAGACAGCTACAATGAGCAGTTCTTC.

This chain links TRBV7-9 with TRBJ1-5; no clear D gene. V lost 1 base, J lost 1 base, and 11 bases lay in between. This CDR3 comprises 16 residues. The germline V gene encodes CDR1 SEHNR and CDR2 FQNEAQ (reference sequence). CDR3 nucleotides: TGTGCCAGCAGCTTAGAACCCTTTCCCAGCAATCAGCCCCAGCATTTT. Translation: CASSLEPFPSNQPQHF.

This clonotype has more than one count but fewer than ten. The chain recombines TRBV6-1 with TRBJ2-1; maybe TRBD2 (5 bases). Trimming took 5 bases from V and 2 from J, leaving 13 bases between them. The CDR3 has 15 amino acids. CDR1 is MNHNS, CDR2 SASEGT, per germline. CDR3 loop: CASSLDPEAYNEQFF. The CDR3 region has the DNA TGTGCCAGCAGTCTGGACCCGGAGGCCTACAATGAGCAGTTCTTC.

In this sample, this clonotype turned up a few times. V and J are TRBV12-3 or TRBV12-4 and TRBJ2-7; 8 nucleotides line up with TRBD2. The CDR3 spans 17 residues. V lost 1 base and J lost 3; bases outside the gene matches: 11. The chain's CDR3 is CASSLDTGGHEFYEQYF. The DNA for the CDR3 is TGTGCCAGCAGTTTAGATACGGGGGGGCATGAATTCTACGAGCAGTACTTC.

The chain is built from TRBV30 and TRBJ2-3; 7 bases line up with TRBD2. Trimming cost V 4 bases and J 5 bases; bases outside gene matches: 3. This CDR3 has 12 residues. The germline CDR1 and CDR2 sequences are GTSNPN and SVGIG (reference sequence). CDR3 DNA sequence: TGTGCCTGGAACCGGGGGGAAGATACGCAGTATTTT. Protein: CAWNRGEDTQYF.

This clonotype was seen only a few times. This chain links TRBV18 with TRBJ2-5; 7 bases align to TRBD2. The CDR3 sequence is 13 residues long. Per the germline V gene, CDR1 is KGHSH and CDR2 is LQKENI. V lost 8 bases, J lost 5 bases, and 8 bases stayed unmatched. The CDR3: CASVPPAGETQYF. The CDR3 bases are TGTGCCAGCGTACCGCCAGCGGGGGAGACCCAGTACTTC.

This clonotype appeared a few times. The chain joins TRBV12-3 or TRBV12-4 to TRBJ1-2; maybe TRBD1 (6 bases). This CDR3 spans 15 amino acids. Deletions cut 11 bases from V and 5 bases from J, with 24 bases between. The CDR3 DNA is TGTGCCTCAGCTCGGGGGCTCGCGGAGTTATATGGCTACACCTTC. Its protein is CASARGLAELYGYTF.

The chain couples TRBV5-1 to TRBJ2-2; TRBD1 aligns across 7 bases. CDR3 size: 15 residues. Looked up from germline, CDR1 is SGHRS and CDR2 is YFSETQ. V shed 2 bases and J 7 bases; nucleotides not matched to a gene: 8. CDR3 loop: CASSFGRGNFGELFF. CDR3 bases: TGCGCCAGCAGCTTCGGCAGGGGGAATTTCGGGGAGCTGTTTTTT.

The chain couples TRBV12-3 or TRBV12-4 to TRBJ2-7, with D unresolved. This CDR3 comprises 16 residues. The V and J ends lost 5 bases and 1 base respectively, with 18 bases between them. CDR3 in amino acids: CASSPSAMVSSYEQYF. In nucleotides, the CDR3 is TGTGCCAGCAGTCCCTCTGCGATGGTCTCTTCCTACGAGCAGTACTTC.

In this sample, this clonotype turned up a few times. The chain couples TRBV7-2 to TRBJ2-5; D could derive from TRBD1 or TRBD2 (5 bases each). This CDR3 region has 14 residues. V was trimmed by 4 bases and J by 5 bases, leaving 14 bases between them. Germline values: CDR1 SGHTA, CDR2 FQGNSA. CDR3 DNA: TGTGCCAGCAGCTATCAGGGCGGGCTGGAGACCCAGTACTTC. Amino acid sequence: CASSYQGGLETQYF. Variable domain in full (rest from reference TRBV7-2 and TRBJ2-5): GAGVSQSPSNKVTEKGKDVELRCDPISGHTALYWYRQSLGQGLEFLIYFQGNSAPDKSGLPSDRFSAERTGGSVSTLTIQRTQQEDSAVYLCASSYQGGLETQYFGPGTRLLVL.